This T cell receptor (beta chain) comes out of a study of OX40 agonist ivuxolimab in advanced cancers. Turning to the study itself: Three patients, one with hepatocellular carcinoma and two with cutaneous melanoma, achieved partial responses.

Concerning this clone: Its antigen is currently unknown.

On cycle 4 day 1 and cycle 7 day 1, as well as at baseline, blood was sampled. Losses at the gene ends were 0 bases for V and 5 bases for J; bases not matched to a gene: 8. The CDR3 runs to 17 residues. Germline V gene lookup returns CDR1 MGHRA and CDR2 YSYEKL. Profiling relied on immunoSEQ multiplex PCR, and the TCRdb table lists in-frame clones only, not all of them. Among 41,000 or so clones listed, approximately 87% were seen once. Regarding the study as a whole: At 0.1 to 3.0 mg/kg, CD4+ and CD8+ blood T cells expanded clonally by week 6. The antigens recognized by the expanded peripheral T cells, that is their antigen specificity, were not determined.

The specimen was CD4+ or CD8+ T cells sorted from blood, collected in a trial of the OX40 agonist ivuxolimab. The rearrangement links TRBV4-1 to TRBJ2-5; 11 nucleotides align to TRBD2. The source of this sequence is an adult with an advanced solid tumor such as melanoma, head and neck, liver or kidney cancer. CDR3 region: CASSQDRGLAEAETQYF. The CDR3 nucleotides read TGCGCCAGCAGCCAAGATAGGGGACTAGCGGAGGCGGAGACCCAGTACTTC.